Listed below are T cell receptor beta chains from one sample, sequenced in a study of cytomegalovirus exposure and HLA in healthy donors. Data came from immunoSEQ multiplex PCR; TCRdb stores just in-frame clones and leaves some out. Among fewer than 350,000 clones, 80% to 90% were seen once, and the ten largest hold around 2.1%. Sequenced input: PBMCs. Receptors originate from a woman between 18 and 29 years old in good health and CMV-seronegative. CDR3s include the opening cysteine and the closing phenylalanine or tryptophan.

cdr3_aa,v_call
CASTGTGQGYTF,TRBV19
CAIRRTGGRYGYTF,TRBV10-3
CASSEAAGSNQPQHF,TRBV2
CASSSSGGHEKLFF,TRBV5-1
CASSYSVLAGGDRQYF,TRBV6-5
CASSSPGQGSRAFF,TRBV9
CASSLLGDNSPLHF,TRBV5-5
CASSADGGTEAFF,TRBV9
CASSSGGETQYF,TRBV18
CASSPFRGQGNYGYTF,TRBV27
CATSKEHTDTQYF,TRBV15
CASSQDLSGEINYGYTF,TRBV4-2
CAWSVSRNTIYF,TRBV30
CASSYSGRGPYEQYF,TRBV6-5
CASSHRDEAGGIPWQYF,TRBV25-1
CASSKGNGGNSYEQYF,TRBV21-1